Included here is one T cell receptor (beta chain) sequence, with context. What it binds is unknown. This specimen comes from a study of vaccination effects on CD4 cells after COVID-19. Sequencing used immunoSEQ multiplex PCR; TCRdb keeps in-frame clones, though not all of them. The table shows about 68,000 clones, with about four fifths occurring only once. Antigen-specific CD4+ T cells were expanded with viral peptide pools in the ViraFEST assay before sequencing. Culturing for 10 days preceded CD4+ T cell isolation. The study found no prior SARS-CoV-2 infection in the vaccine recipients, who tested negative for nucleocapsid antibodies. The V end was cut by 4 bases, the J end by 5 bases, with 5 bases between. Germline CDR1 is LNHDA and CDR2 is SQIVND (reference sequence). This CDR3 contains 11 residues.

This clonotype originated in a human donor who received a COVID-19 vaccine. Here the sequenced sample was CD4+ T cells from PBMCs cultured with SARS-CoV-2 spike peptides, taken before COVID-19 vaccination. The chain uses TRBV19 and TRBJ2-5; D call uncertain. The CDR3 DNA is TGTGCCAGTAGTACCCCGGAGACCCAGTACTTC. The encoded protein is CASSTPETQYF.